This TCR beta chain was identified during a study of post-analysis software for immune sequencing data. Turning to the study itself: The courses of disease that were included comprised relapsing-remitting, secondary progressive and progressive-relapsing multiple sclerosis. General study points: Batch-matched samples strongly co-clustered by F measure. Five or six TRBV segments were significantly more frequent in patients than in controls. TRBV5-6, TRBV5-1 and TRBV20-1 were among these segments. Among multiple sclerosis patients, normalized Chao1 diversity was significantly below that of controls.

Comments on this clonotype: The antigen is unknown.

cDNA libraries of TCR beta carried unique molecular identifiers. T cells, about 0.9 to 10 million of them, yielded roughly 550,000 cDNA molecules. TCRdb itself ran the PCR reads through MiXCR, one entry per CDR3 protein. The sample consists of over 150,000 distinct CDR3 sequences, approximately 28% of them appearing once. CDR3 length equals 13 residues. Per germline, CDR1 SQVTM and CDR2 ANQGSEA. V lost 8 bases, J lost 3 bases, and 16 bases lay in between. The source is a girl under 18 with multiple sclerosis. The V gene is TRBV29-1, the J gene TRBJ1-1; a possible D gene is TRBD1 (5 bases). Specimen: blood. The CDR3 sequence: CSPWGGGDTEAFF. CDR3 sequence (DNA): TGCAGCCCTTGGGGGGGAGGGGACACTGAAGCTTTCTTT.